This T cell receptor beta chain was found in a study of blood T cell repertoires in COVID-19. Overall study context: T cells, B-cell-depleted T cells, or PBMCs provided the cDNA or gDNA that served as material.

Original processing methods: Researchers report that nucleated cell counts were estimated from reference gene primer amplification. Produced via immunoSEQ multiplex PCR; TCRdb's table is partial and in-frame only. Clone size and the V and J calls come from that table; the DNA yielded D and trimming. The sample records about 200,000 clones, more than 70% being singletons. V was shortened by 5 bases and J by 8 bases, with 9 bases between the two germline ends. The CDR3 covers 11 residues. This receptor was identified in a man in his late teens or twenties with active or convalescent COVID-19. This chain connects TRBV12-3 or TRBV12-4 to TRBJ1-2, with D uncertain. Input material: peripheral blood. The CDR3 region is CASSPMRGYTF. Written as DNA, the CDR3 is TGTGCCAGCAGTCCTATGAGGGGCTACACCTTC.